These 20 T cell receptor beta chains originate from one sample sequenced in a study of vaccination and CD4 T cells after COVID-19. The antigens for these receptors are not known. Treatment meaning: roughly ten-day PBMC culture with coronavirus spike peptide pools or control peptides (ViraFEST assay). The unexposed donor's CD4+ T cells were collected before the COVID-19 pandemic (2011-2018). Cultured CD4+ T-cell DNA underwent Oncomine TCR Beta short-read sequencing. MiXCR, applied by TCRdb to the PCR reads, yields one record per CDR3 protein. The table includes over 1,500 distinct CDR3 sequences, roughly 14% detected once. Specimen: CD4+ T cells from blood, cultured in vitro. These receptors originate from a human donor in good health.

This chain joins TRBV4-1 and TRBJ2-2, with 10 bases lining up with TRBD2. The CDR3 length is 16 residues. Losses at the gene ends were 3 bases for V and 5 bases for J; bases not matched to a gene: 6. Germline V gives CDR1 MGHRA, CDR2 YSYEKL. The CDR3 DNA is TGCGCCAGCAGCCATCCGAGCGGGGGGGCTACCGGGGAGCTGTTTTTT. Amino acid sequence: CASSHPSGGATGELFF.

With respect to this clonotype: An end of the junction does not agree with germline; a read error may underlie this. The CDR3 DNA is TGTGCCGGCTCACCAGAGGCCCTTGGGTACACTGAAGCTTTCTTT. Its protein product is CAGSPEALGYTEAFF. The J gene is TRBJ1-1, the V gene TRBV18; no reliable D call. Germline V gives CDR1 KGHSH, CDR2 LQKENI. The CDR3 length is 15 residues.

This clonotype has a handful of counts. V is TRBV4-1 and J is TRBJ1-5; tentative D call: TRBD1 (6 bases). V was trimmed by 1 base and J by 6 bases, leaving 13 bases between them. Germline CDR1 MGHRA, CDR2 YSYEKL. The CDR3 loop spans 15 amino acids. CDR3 nucleotides: TGCGCCAGCAGCCAAGGATCGTCAGGGGTTCAGCCCCAGCATTTT. It codes for CASSQGSSGVQPQHF.

V usage is TRBV18 and J usage is TRBJ1-5; the match to TRBD1 covers 8 bases. The CDR3 is 15 amino acids. CDR1 is KGHSH, CDR2 LQKENI, per germline. V shed 2 bases and J 4 bases; nucleotides not matched to a gene: 4. Written as DNA, the CDR3 is TGTGCCAGCTCACCAGGCGGGACAGGTAATCAGCCCCAGCATTTT. Translated: CASSPGGTGNQPQHF.

The V and J genes are TRBV5-1 and TRBJ1-4, with 7 bases matching TRBD1. In germline, CDR1 is SGHRS, CDR2 YFSETQ. The ends lost 4 bases at V and 0 bases at J; junction bases unmatched: 3. CDR3 length: 15 amino acids. The CDR3 DNA sequence: TGCGCCAGCAGCACGGGACAGCCAACTAATGAAAAACTGTTTTTT. Amino acids: CASSTGQPTNEKLFF.

Sample share makes this clonotype medium-sized. This chain uses TRBV6-5 with TRBJ2-3; 7 bases line up with TRBD1. The CDR3 runs to 14 residues. V lost 2 bases to trimming and J lost 1 base; unmatched junction nucleotides: 0. Germline CDR1 reads MNHEY; CDR2 reads SVGAGI. The CDR3 spells CASSYDRGTDTQYF. The CDR3 DNA reads TGTGCCAGCAGTTACGACAGGGGCACAGATACGCAGTATTTT.

This clonotype ranks as medium-sized. DNA for the CDR3: TGTGCCAGCAGCCAATCCGGGGGCCTTTCCTACAATGAGCAGTTCTTC. Protein sequence: CASSQSGGLSYNEQFF. The chain links TRBV11-3 to TRBJ2-1; either TRBD1 or TRBD2 may fit D (6 bases each). The V end lost 5 bases, the J end lost 1 base, and 15 bases lay between the germline ends. The CDR3 has 16 amino acids. Germline V gene sequence: CDR1 SGHNT, CDR2 YENEEA.

The rearrangement joins TRBV3-1 to TRBJ1-6; maybe TRBD1 (5 bases). The V gene's germline CDR1 is LGHDT and CDR2 YNNKEL (reference sequence). V lost 10 bases to trimming and J lost 9 bases, with 16 bases between them. This CDR3 is 13 amino acids long. Here the CDR3 DNA reads TGTGCCACCGGAACGAGGGACGGTTCACCCCTCCACTTT. Encoded protein: CATGTRDGSPLHF.

This clonotype is termed medium-sized. The chain combines TRBV20-1 with TRBJ2-1; 9 nucleotides align to TRBD2. The CDR3 has 14 residues. The trim removed 6 bases at V and 4 bases at J, leaving 7 bases unmatched. The germline gives CDR1 DFQATT, CDR2 SNEGSKA (reference sequence). This CDR3 reads CSASNSGRYNEQFF. The CDR3 nucleotides are TGCAGTGCCTCTAATAGCGGGAGATACAATGAGCAGTTCTTC.

There are a few counts of this clonotype. The chain carries TRBV6-5 and TRBJ1-6, with TRBD1 as a possible D gene (5 bases). Germline values: CDR1 MNHEY, CDR2 SVGAGI. With 0 bases removed from V and 12 bases from J, the gap between germline ends came to 12 bases. The CDR3 sequence is 14 residues long. CDR3 loop: CASSYSPGRGPLHF. CDR3 sequence (DNA): TGTGCCAGCAGTTACTCTCCGGGGCGAGGACCCCTCCACTTT.

Relative to its sample, this clonotype is medium-sized. The rearrangement links TRBV20-1 to TRBJ2-2, with D uncertain. The CDR3 covers 15 residues. CDR1 DFQATT and CDR2 SNEGSKA come from the germline V gene (reference sequence). Between the trimmed V and J ends, which lost 0 bases and 1 base, there was a span of 9 bases. CDR3 sequence: CSARDRVRNTGELFF. For the CDR3, the DNA is TGCAGTGCTAGAGATCGAGTCAGGAACACCGGGGAGCTGTTTTTT.

This clonotype is termed large. The J gene is TRBJ1-5, the V gene TRBV24-1, with D uncertain. This CDR3 is built from 13 residues. Germline-derived CDR1 and CDR2 are KGHDR and SFDVKD. V was pared by 6 bases and J by 5 bases, with 10 bases between. The CDR3 reads CATSFRTDQPQHF. Written as DNA, the CDR3 is TGTGCCACCAGTTTCAGGACGGATCAGCCCCAGCATTTT.

This chain connects TRBV29-1 to TRBJ2-5, with D unclear. The CDR3 is 13 amino acids. V dropped 7 bases and J dropped 2 bases, with 14 bases sitting between them. Per the germline V gene, CDR1 is SQVTM and CDR2 is ANQGSEA. CDR3 in amino acids: CSATRYGQETQYF. For the CDR3, the DNA is TGCAGCGCCACTCGCTATGGGCAAGAGACCCAGTACTTC.

The chain employs TRBV3-1 and TRBJ1-1, with D maybe TRBD1 (6 bases). Germline CDR1 reads LGHDT; CDR2 reads YNNKEL (reference sequence). Trimming took off 4 bases at V and 5 bases at J, with 20 bases between the two ends. CDR3 size: 16 residues. CDR3 sequence: CASSRTAGGARTEAFF. The DNA of the CDR3 is TGTGCCAGCAGCCGCACCGCTGGGGGGGCTAGGACTGAAGCTTTCTTT.

As concerns this clonotype: A read error may explain this, as a much larger clone is one base away. The gene calls are TRBV2 and TRBJ2-7; TRBD1 might be the D (5 bases). There are 15 residues in the CDR3. Per germline, CDR1 SNHLY and CDR2 FYNNEI. CDR3 protein: CASSPRPAGSYEQHF. CDR3 nucleotide sequence: TGTGCCAGCAGTCCAAGACCAGCAGGGTCCTACGAGCAGCACTTC.

This clonotype is medium-sized. The chain has TRBV6-1 and TRBJ2-7; D unclear. Trimming left V 6 bases short and J 0 bases short, with 12 bases between. In germline, CDR1 is MNHNS, CDR2 SASEGT. The length of the CDR3 is 14 residues. The DNA for the CDR3 is TGTGCCAGCAGGATAGGACGCGACTCCTACGAGCAGTACTTC. It specifies CASRIGRDSYEQYF.

This clonotype is termed medium-sized (0.01 to 0.1%). The V and J genes are TRBV6-1 and TRBJ1-2, with D perhaps matching TRBD1 (5 bases). The CDR3 has 11 amino acids. Germline assignment: CDR1 MNHNS and CDR2 SASEGT. Trimming took off 11 bases at V and 3 bases at J, with 10 bases between the two ends. The CDR3 nucleotides are TGTGCCGGTGGGGGTGACTATGGCTACACCTTC. Its protein product is CAGGGDYGYTF.

This clonotype is deemed medium-sized. This sequence joins TRBV10-3 and TRBJ2-3; the D is unclear. The CDR3 contains 15 residues. Germline CDR1 and CDR2: ENHRY and SYGVKD. The V gene lost 2 bases and the J gene lost 0 bases, with 9 bases spanning the gap. CDR3 nucleotides: TGTGCCATCAGTGAGCACATCCCTAGCACAGATACGCAGTATTTT. Translation: CAISEHIPSTDTQYF.

The CDR3 DNA follows: TGCGCCAGCAGCCGTGGGCCCCTGACGGGCGGCCAGGAGGGCTACACCTTC. It codes for CASSRGPLTGGQEGYTF. The chain couples TRBV5-1 to TRBJ1-2; D call uncertain. V lost 4 bases and J lost 8, with 27 bases in between. Germline loops: CDR1 SGHRS, CDR2 YFSETQ. The CDR3 has 17 residues.

This clonotype is labeled as medium-sized (0.01 to 0.1%). The chain recombines TRBV25-1 with TRBJ2-5, with D possibly being TRBD1 (6 bases). Trimming removed 2 bases at V and 5 bases at J, with 12 bases between. The CDR3 spans 14 residues. Germline CDR1 is MGHDK and CDR2 is SYGVNS. CDR3 residues: CASSELSQGETQYF. For the CDR3, the DNA is TGTGCCAGCAGTGAACTTAGCCAGGGGGAGACCCAGTACTTC.